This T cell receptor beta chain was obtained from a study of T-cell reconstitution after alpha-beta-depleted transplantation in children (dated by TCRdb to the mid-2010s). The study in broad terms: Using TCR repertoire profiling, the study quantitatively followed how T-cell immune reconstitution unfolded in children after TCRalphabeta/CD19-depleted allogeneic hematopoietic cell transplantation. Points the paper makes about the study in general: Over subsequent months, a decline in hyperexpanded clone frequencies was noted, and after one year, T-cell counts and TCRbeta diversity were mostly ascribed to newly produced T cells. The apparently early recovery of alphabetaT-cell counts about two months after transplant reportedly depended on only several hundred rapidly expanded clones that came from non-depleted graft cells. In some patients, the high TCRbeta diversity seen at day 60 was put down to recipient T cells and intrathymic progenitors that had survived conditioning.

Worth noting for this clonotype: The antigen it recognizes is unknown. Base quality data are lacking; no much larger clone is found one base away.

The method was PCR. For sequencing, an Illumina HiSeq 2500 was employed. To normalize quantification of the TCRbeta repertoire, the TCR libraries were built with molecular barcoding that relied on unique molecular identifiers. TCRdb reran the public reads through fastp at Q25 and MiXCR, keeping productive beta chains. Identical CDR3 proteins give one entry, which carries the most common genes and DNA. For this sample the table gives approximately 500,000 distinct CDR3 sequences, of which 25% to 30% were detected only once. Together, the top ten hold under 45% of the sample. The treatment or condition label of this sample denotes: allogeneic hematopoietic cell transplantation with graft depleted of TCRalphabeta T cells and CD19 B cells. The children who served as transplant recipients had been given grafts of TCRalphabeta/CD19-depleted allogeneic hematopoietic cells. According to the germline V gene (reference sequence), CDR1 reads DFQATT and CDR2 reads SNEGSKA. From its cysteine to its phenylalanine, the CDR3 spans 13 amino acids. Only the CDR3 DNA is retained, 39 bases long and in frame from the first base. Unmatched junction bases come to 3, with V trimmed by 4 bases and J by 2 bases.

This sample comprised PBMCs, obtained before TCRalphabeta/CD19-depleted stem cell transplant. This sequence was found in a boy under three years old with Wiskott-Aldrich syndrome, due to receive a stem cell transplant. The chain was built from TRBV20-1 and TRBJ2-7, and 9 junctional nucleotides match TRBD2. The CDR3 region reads CSATGTSPYEQYF. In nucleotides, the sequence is TGCAGTGCTACCGGGACTAGCCCCTACGAGCAGTACTTC.